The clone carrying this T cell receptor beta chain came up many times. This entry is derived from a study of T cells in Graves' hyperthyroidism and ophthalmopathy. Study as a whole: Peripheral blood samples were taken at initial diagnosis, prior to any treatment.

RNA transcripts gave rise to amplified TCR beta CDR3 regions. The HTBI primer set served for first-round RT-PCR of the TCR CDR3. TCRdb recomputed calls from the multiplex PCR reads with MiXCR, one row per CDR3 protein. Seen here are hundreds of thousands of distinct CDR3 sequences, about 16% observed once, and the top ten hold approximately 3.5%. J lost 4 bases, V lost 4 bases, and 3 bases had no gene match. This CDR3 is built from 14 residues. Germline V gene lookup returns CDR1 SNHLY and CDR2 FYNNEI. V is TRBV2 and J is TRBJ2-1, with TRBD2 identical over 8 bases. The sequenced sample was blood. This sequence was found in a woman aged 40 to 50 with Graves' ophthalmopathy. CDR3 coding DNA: TGTGCCAGCAGTGGAAGCGGGGGTTACAATGAGCAGTTCTTC. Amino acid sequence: CASSGSGGYNEQFF. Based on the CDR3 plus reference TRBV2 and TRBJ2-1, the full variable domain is EPEVTQTPSHQVTQMGQEVILRCVPISNHLYFYWYRQILGQKVEFLVSFYNNEISEKSEIFDDQFSVERPDGSNFTLKIRSTKLEDSAMYFCASSGSGGYNEQFFGPGTRLTVL.